The T cell receptor beta chain under discussion was sequenced for a study of cytomegalovirus exposure and HLA in healthy donors. Points from the study as a whole: An observed cluster of highly shared sequence variants was recorded as a likely sequencing artifact. In presence/absence analyses, roughly uniform sequencing depth across donors was assumed.

The PCR employed 60 Vbeta primers together with 13 Jbeta primers. The assay was immunoSEQ multiplex PCR, and TCRdb's table has in-frame clones only and misses some. Counted here are about 120,000 clones, about three quarters occurring once; the ten biggest clones make up around 2.7%. The CDR3 spans 14 residues. V shed 7 bases and J shed 0 bases, with 10 bases lying between them. Germline V CDR1 and CDR2: MGHDK, SYGVNS. Regarding this clone: The antigen is undetermined.

The specimen sequenced was PBMCs. This TCR was recovered from a woman in her forties in good health and CMV-seropositive. The gene calls are TRBV25-1 and TRBJ1-3; D is unclear. The CDR3: CASTNTPSGNTIYF. CDR3 sequence (DNA): TGTGCCAGCACCAACACCCCCTCTGGAAACACCATATATTTT.